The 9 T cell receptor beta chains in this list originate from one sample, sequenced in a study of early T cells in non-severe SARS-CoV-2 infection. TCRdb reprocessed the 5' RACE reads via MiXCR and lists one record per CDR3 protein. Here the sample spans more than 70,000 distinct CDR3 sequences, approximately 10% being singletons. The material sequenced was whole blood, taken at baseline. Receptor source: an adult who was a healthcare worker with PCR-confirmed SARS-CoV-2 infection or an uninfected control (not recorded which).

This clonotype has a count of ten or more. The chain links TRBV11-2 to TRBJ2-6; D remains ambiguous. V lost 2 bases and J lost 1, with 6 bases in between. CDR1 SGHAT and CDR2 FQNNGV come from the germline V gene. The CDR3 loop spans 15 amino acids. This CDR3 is CASSLRVSGANVLTF. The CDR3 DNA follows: TGTGCCAGCAGCTTACGGGTTTCTGGGGCCAACGTCCTGACTTTC.

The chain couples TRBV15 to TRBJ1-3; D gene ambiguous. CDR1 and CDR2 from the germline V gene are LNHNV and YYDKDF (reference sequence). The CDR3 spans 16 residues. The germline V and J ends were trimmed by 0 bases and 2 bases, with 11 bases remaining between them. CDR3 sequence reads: CATSRDPWGTGNTIYF. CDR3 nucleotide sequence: TGTGCCACCAGCAGAGATCCTTGGGGTACTGGAAACACCATATATTTT.

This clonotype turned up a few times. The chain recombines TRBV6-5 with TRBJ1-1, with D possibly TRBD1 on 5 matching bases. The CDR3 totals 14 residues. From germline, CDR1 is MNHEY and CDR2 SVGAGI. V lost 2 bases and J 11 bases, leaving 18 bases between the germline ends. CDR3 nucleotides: TGTGCCAGCAGTTACACATGGGGCAGGGTGAATGCTTTCTTT. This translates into CASSYTWGRVNAFF.

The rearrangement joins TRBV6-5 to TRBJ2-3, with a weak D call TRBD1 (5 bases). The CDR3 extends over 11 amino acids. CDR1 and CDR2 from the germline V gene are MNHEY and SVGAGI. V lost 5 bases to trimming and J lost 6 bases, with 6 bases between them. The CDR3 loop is CASSAGDTQYF. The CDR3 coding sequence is TGTGCCAGCAGTGCAGGGGATACGCAGTATTTT.

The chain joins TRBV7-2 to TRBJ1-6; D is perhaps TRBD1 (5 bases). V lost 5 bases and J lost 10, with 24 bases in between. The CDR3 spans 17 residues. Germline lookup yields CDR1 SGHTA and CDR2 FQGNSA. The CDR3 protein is CASSPPQGVVRFSPLHF. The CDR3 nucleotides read TGTGCCAGCAGCCCTCCGCAGGGTGTCGTTCGATTCTCACCCCTCCACTTT.

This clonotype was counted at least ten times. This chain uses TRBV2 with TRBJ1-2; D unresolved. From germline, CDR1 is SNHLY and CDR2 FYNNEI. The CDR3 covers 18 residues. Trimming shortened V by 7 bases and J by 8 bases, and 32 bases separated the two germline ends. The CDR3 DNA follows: TGTGCCAGCAATTCTTCCGGGGTCCCGGGAGAGGCCCCAGGAGGCTACACCTTC. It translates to CASNSSGVPGEAPGGYTF.

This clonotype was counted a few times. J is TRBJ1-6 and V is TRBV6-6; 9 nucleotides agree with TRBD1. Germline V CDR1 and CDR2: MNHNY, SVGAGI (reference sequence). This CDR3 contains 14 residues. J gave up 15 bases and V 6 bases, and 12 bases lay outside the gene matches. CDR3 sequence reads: CASSEQGASINLHF. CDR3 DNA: TGTGCCAGCAGCGAACAGGGGGCGTCCATTAACCTCCACTTT.

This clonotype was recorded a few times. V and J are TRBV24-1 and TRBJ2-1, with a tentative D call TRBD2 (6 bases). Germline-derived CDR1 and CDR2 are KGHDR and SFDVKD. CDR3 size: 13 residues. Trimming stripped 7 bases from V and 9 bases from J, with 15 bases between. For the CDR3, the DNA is TGTGCCACCAGCAACCCTCCTAGCGTTGAGCAGTTCTTC. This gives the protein CATSNPPSVEQFF.

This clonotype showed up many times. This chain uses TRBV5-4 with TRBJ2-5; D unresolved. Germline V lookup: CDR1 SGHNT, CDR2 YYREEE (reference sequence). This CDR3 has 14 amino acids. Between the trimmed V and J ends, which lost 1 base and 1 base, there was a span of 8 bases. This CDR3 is CASSLQAFQETQYF. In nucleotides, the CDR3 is TGTGCCAGCAGCTTGCAGGCCTTCCAAGAGACCCAGTACTTC.